These T cell receptor beta chains were read from a single sample in a study of blood T cell repertoires in COVID-19. Method: immunoSEQ multiplex PCR; TCRdb's copy keeps in-frame clones and lacks some. This table has roughly 200,000 clones, about 84% appearing once. Sequencing was performed on PBMCs or T cells enriched from blood (not recorded which). The receptor source for this set is a woman younger than 45 who had recovered from COVID-19. Both conserved end residues are part of each CDR3. Fields, in order: clone size, D gene, V gene, J gene, CDR3 DNA, CDR3 protein. A D gene is named only where the DNA matches it firmly. Where a row states a size, it is once, few, many or the class of an expanded clone; other rows omit it.

>-|-|TRBV21-1|TRBJ2-7
TGTGCCACTACGGACCGGACTAGCGGGAGTTTTAACGAGCAGTACTTC
CATTDRTSGSFNEQYF
>few|-|TRBV7-8|TRBJ2-7
TGTGCCAGCAGCTTAGTGACCAACCGGGAGCAGCAGTACTTC
CASSLVTNREQQYF
>-|TRBD1|TRBV30|TRBJ2-7
TGTGCCTGGAAGGGACAGGGCACCTACGAGCAGTACTTC
CAWKGQGTYEQYF
>-|TRBD1|TRBV5-1|TRBJ2-7
TGCGCCAGCAGCTTGGCACCGGGACAGGGGAGAAGTAGCGAGCAGTACTTC
CASSLAPGQGRSSEQYF
>-|TRBD1|TRBV5-1|TRBJ2-1
TGCGCCAGCAGCCCCGGGACAGGGGTTTACAATGAGCAGTTCTTC
CASSPGTGVYNEQFF
>once|-|TRBV4-2|TRBJ1-3
TGTGCCAGCAGTCTACCCCAAGTACCGTCCGGAAACACCATATATTTT
CASSLPQVPSGNTIYF
>-|-|TRBV7-2|TRBJ1-3
TGTGCCAGCAGCTTTCAAGGACAGAACTCTGGAAACACCATATATTTT
CASSFQGQNSGNTIYF
>-|TRBD2|TRBV3-1/TRBV3-2|TRBJ2-4
TGTGCCAGCAGCCAAGCGGGGGGGACAAGGTACTTC
CASSQAGGTRYF
>-|TRBD2|TRBV7-8|TRBJ2-3
TGTGCCAGCAGCATAGCGGGAGGTACGGATACGCAGTATTTT
CASSIAGGTDTQYF
>-|-|TRBV11-3|TRBJ2-3
TGTGCCAGCAGCTACAGGATGGGGAGCACAGATACGCAGTATTTT
CASSYRMGSTDTQYF
>-|-|TRBV5-1|TRBJ2-7
TGCGCCAGCAGCTTGGAGGGGGTCTACGAGCAGTACTTC
CASSLEGVYEQYF
>-|TRBD2|TRBV4-1|TRBJ2-3
TGCGCCAGCGCCTACCGGGGACGGACTAGCGGAGAAGGGGGGGCGCAGTATTTT
CASAYRGRTSGEGGAQYF
>-|TRBD1|TRBV18|TRBJ2-1
TGTGCCAGCTCACCCCCGGGACAGGGGGAGTTCTTC
CASSPPGQGEFF
>once|-|TRBV5-6|TRBJ2-1
TGTGCCAGCAGCTTGGATAGAGAGCAGTTCTTC
CASSLDREQFF
>-|-|TRBV10-3|TRBJ2-1
TGTGCCATCGGGCTAGCGAATGAGCAGTTCTTC
CAIGLANEQFF
>-|-|TRBV24-1|TRBJ1-1
TGTGCCACCAGTGGCCCGGGTATCTCTGAAGCTTTCTTT
CATSGPGISEAFF
>few|TRBD2|TRBV4-2|TRBJ2-1
TGTGCCAGCAGCCAATCCCAGCGGGACTACAATGAGCAGTTCTTC
CASSQSQRDYNEQFF
>-|TRBD1|TRBV2|TRBJ1-1
TGTGCCAGCAGTCGTTCAGGGGGGATCCCTGAAGCTTTCTTT
CASSRSGGIPEAFF
>-|-|TRBV5-1|TRBJ2-3
TGCGCCAGCAGCTTTCAGGGTTTTGCAGATACGCAGTATTTT
CASSFQGFADTQYF
>-|TRBD1|TRBV5-1|TRBJ1-6
TGCGCCAGCAGCGAGGGGGGACAGGGTAATTCACCCCTCCACTTT
CASSEGGQGNSPLHF
>-|-|TRBV12-3/TRBV12-4|TRBJ2-7
TGTGCCAGCAGTTTAATCGACTTCTACGAGCAGTACTTC
CASSLIDFYEQYF
>once|-|TRBV30|TRBJ2-7
TGTGCCTGGACCCATGGCGGGATCCGCTGGTCCGAGCAGTACTTC
CAWTHGGIRWSEQYF
>-|-|TRBV28|TRBJ1-5
TGTGCCAGCAGTTTACTTGCGGTCAATCAGCCCCAGCATTTT
CASSLLAVNQPQHF
>-|-|TRBV6-2/TRBV6-3|TRBJ1-6
TGTGCCAGCAGCCTTACAGGCCCGAGCTCCTATAATTCACCCCTCCACTTT
CASSLTGPSSYNSPLHF
>-|TRBD1|TRBV6-5|TRBJ2-7
TGTGCCAGCAGTTACTTCCCCCGGGACAGGGTTTACGAGCAGTACTTC
CASSYFPRDRVYEQYF
>once|-|TRBV6-1|TRBJ1-5
TGTGCCAGCAGTGTGGTGAGGACAGTTGCCAATCAGCCCCAGCATTTT
CASSVVRTVANQPQHF